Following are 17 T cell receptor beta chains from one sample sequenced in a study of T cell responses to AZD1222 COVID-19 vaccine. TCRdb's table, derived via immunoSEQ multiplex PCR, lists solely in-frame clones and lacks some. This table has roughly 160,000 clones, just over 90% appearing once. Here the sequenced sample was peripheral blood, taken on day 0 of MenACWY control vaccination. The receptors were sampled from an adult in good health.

The CDR3 coding sequence is TGTGCCACCAGTGCCCCCGGGAGCATTCAGTACTTC. Translation gives CATSAPGSIQYF. V and J are TRBV24-1 and TRBJ2-4, with D perhaps TRBD2 (6 bases). Germline V CDR1 and CDR2: KGHDR, SFDVKD. Between the trimmed V and J ends, which lost 5 bases and 9 bases, there was a span of 10 bases. The CDR3 runs 12 residues.

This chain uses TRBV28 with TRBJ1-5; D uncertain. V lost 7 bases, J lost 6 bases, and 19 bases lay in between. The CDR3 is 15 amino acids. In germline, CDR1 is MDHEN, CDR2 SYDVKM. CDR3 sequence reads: CASTSPQAGGQPQHF. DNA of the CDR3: TGTGCCAGCACATCGCCCCAAGCTGGCGGTCAGCCCCAGCATTTT.

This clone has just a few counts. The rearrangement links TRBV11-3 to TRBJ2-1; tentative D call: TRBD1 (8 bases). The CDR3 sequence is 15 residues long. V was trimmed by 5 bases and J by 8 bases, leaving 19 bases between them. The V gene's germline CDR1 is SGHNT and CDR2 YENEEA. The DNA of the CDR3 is TGTGCCAGCAGCCCTCGGACAGGGAGGGGGCATGAGCAGTTCTTC. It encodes CASSPRTGRGHEQFF.

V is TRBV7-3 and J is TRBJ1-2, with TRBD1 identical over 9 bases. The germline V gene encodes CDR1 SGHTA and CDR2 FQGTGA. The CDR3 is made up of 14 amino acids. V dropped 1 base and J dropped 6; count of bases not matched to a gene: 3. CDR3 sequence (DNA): TGTGCCAGCAGCTTAAGTGGGGACAGGGATGGCTACACCTTC. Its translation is CASSLSGDRDGYTF.

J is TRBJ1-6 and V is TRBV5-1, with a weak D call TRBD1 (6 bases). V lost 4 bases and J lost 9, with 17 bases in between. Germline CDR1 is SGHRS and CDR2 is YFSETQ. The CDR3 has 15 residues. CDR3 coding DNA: TGCGCCAGCAGCAATAGAGGGGGAATGGTTTCACCCCTCCACTTT. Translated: CASSNRGGMVSPLHF.

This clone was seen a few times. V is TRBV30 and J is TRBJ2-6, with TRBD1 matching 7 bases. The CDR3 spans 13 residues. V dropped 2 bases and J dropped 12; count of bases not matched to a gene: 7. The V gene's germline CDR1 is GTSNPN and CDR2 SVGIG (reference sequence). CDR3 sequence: CAWSLGTDRVLTF. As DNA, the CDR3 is TGTGCCTGGAGTCTCGGGACAGATCGCGTCCTGACTTTC.

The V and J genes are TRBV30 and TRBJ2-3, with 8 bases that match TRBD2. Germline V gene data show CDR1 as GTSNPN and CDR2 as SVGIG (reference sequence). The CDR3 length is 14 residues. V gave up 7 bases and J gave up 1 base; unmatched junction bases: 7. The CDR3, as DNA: TGTGCCTCCATGCGGGGGGTTGGCACAGATACGCAGTATTTT. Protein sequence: CASMRGVGTDTQYF. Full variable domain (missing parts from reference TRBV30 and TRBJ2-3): SQTIHQWPATLVQPVGSPLSLECTVEGTSNPNLYWYRQAAGRGLQLLFYSVGIGQISSEVPQNLSASRPQDRQFILSSKKLLLSDSGFYLCASMRGVGTDTQYFGPGTRLTVL.

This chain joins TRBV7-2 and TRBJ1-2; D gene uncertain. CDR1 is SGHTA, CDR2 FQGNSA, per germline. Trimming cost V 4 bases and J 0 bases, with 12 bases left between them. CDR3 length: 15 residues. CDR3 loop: CASSSQVGANYGYTF. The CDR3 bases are TGTGCCAGCAGCTCCCAAGTCGGGGCTAACTATGGCTACACCTTC.

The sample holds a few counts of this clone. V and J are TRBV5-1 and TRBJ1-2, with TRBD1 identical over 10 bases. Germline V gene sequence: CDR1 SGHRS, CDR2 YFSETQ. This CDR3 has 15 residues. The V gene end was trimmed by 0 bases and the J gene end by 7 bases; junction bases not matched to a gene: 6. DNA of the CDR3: TGCGCCAGCAGCTTGGCCCAGGGACAGGGGCTTGGCTACACCTTC. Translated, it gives CASSLAQGQGLGYTF.

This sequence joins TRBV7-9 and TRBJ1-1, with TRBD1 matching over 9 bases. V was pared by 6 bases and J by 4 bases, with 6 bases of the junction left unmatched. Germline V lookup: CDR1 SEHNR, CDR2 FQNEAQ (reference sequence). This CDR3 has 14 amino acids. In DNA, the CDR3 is TGTGCCAGCAGACGAGACAGGGGGGCCACTGAAGCTTTCTTT. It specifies CASRRDRGATEAFF.

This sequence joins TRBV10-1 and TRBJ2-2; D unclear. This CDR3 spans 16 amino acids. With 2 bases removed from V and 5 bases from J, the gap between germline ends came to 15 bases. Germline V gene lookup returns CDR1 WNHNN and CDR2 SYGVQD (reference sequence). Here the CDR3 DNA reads TGCGCCAGCAGTGAGGCGACCCCAGCTAGAACCGGGGAGCTGTTTTTT. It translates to CASSEATPARTGELFF.

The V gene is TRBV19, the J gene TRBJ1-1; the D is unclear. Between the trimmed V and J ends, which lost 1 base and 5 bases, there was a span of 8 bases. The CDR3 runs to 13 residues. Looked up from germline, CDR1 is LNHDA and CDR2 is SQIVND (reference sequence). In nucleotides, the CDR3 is TGTGCCAGTAGTATAGTCCGCGGTACTGAAGCTTTCTTT. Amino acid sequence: CASSIVRGTEAFF.

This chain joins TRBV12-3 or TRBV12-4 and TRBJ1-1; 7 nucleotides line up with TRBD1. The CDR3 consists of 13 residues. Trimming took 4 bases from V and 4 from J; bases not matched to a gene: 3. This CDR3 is CASSSQGFTEAFF. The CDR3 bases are TGTGCCAGCAGTTCACAGGGGTTCACTGAAGCTTTCTTT.

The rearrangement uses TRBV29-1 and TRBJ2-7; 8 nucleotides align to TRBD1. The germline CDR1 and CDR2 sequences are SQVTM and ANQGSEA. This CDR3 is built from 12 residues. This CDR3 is CSGGQGAYEQYF. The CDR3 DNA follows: TGCAGTGGAGGGCAGGGGGCTTACGAGCAGTACTTC.

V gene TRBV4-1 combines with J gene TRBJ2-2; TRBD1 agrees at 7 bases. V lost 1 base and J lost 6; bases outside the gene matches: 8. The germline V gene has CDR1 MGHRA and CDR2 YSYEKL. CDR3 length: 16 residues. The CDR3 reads CASSQAFGQVAGELFF. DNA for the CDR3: TGCGCCAGCAGCCAAGCCTTCGGACAGGTTGCCGGGGAGCTGTTTTTT.

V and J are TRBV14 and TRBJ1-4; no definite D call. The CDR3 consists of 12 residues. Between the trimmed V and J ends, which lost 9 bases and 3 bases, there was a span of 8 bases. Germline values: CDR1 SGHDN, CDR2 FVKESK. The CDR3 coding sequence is TGTGCCAGTAGACGATCTAATGAAAAACTGTTTTTT. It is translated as CASRRSNEKLFF.

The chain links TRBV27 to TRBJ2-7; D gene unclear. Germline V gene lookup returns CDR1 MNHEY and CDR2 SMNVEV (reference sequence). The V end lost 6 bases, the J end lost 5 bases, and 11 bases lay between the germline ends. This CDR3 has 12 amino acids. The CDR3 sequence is CASRQRLDEQYF. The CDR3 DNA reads TGTGCCAGCAGGCAAAGGCTGGACGAGCAGTACTTC.